This T cell receptor beta chain came from a study of T cell repertoires in cytomegalovirus infection. About the study: Both recently identified HLA-C-restricted and well-studied HLA-B-restricted CMV epitopes were used in the study.

V dropped 3 bases and J dropped 8 bases, with 12 bases sitting between them. In germline, CDR1 is MNHEY, CDR2 SMNVEV (reference sequence). This CDR3 is 13 amino acids long. About this clonotype: The antigen is unknown.

TCRdb redid the calling of the reads with MiXCR, one entry per CDR3 protein. Among about 85,000 distinct CDR3 sequences, approximately 43% were seen once, and the ten largest hold 90% to 95%. The receptor comes from a human donor in good health (CMV status not recorded). Some clones in this sample may be carry-over from other donors' samples. The chain combines TRBV27 with TRBJ2-3; D gene unclear. The source material was CD8+ T cells from cultured PBMCs, sampled from culture after CMV antigen stimulation. In DNA form, the CDR3 reads TGTGCCAGCAGTTTGTTGTTTCCACGTACGCAGTATTTT. Translating gives CASSLLFPRTQYF.